A single sample gave rise to the 10 T cell receptor beta chains below, sequenced in a study of human T cells and chemical hapten exposure. TCRdb ran MiXCR on the RACE reads and lists one entry per CDR3 protein. The sample yields roughly 250,000 distinct CDR3 sequences, around 9.3% seen once. The time point here: pre-sensitization, week 0. Treatment: therapeutic diphenylcyclopropenone sensitization with weekly scalp DPC. The sequencing used whole blood, collected in connection with sensitization to the hapten diphenylcyclopropenone (DPC). The receptors derive from a woman in her thirties or forties with alopecia areata. Some clones in this sample may be carry-over from other donors' samples.

The V and J genes are TRBV20-1 and TRBJ2-1; the match to TRBD1 covers 8 bases. Trimming removed 6 bases from V and 7 bases from J; junction bases left unmatched: 14. This CDR3 has 15 residues. Germline CDR1 is DFQATT and CDR2 is SNEGSKA (reference sequence). CDR3 amino acids: CSAGTPTGGSNEQFF. CDR3 DNA: TGCAGTGCGGGGACCCCCACAGGGGGTTCGAATGAGCAGTTCTTC.

This clonotype was found a few times. The chain joins TRBV29-1 to TRBJ1-1, with TRBD1 identical over 10 bases. Per the germline V gene, CDR1 is SQVTM and CDR2 is ANQGSEA. J lost 4 bases, V lost 7 bases, and 6 bases had no gene match. The CDR3 sequence is 13 residues long. DNA for the CDR3: TGCAGCGGTGGACAGGGGGTGGGCACTGAAGCTTTCTTT. This encodes CSGGQGVGTEAFF. Complete variable domain (other parts from reference TRBV29-1 and TRBJ1-1): SAVISQKPSRDICQRGTSLTIQCQVDSQVTMMFWYRQQPGQSLTLIATANQGSEATYESGFVIDKFPISRPNLTFSTLTVSNMSPEDSSIYLCSGGQGVGTEAFFGQGTRLTVV.

This clonotype was detected ten times or more. This rearrangement joins TRBV27 to TRBJ2-7, with 11 bases matching TRBD2. The CDR3 consists of 15 residues. V shed 5 bases, J shed 1 base, and the junction held 4 bases outside the gene matches. Germline CDR1 MNHEY, CDR2 SMNVEV (reference sequence). The DNA for the CDR3 is TGTGCCAGCAGTCCCCGGACTAGCGGGTCCTACGAGCAGTACTTC. Translated: CASSPRTSGSYEQYF.

This chain connects TRBV20-1 to TRBJ2-3; no clear D. The CDR3 contains 12 residues. CDR1 and CDR2 (germline): DFQATT, SNEGSKA (reference sequence). The germline V and J ends were trimmed by 0 bases and 4 bases, with 5 bases remaining between them. The CDR3 region is CSARDHSDTQYF. CDR3 nucleotide sequence: TGCAGTGCTAGAGATCACTCAGATACGCAGTATTTT.

The DNA of the CDR3 is TGCGCCAGCAGCCAAGTCCTCGGCCACTACGAGCAGTACTTC. Its protein product is CASSQVLGHYEQYF. V is TRBV4-3 and J is TRBJ2-7; D remains unclear. Germline CDR1 LGHNA, CDR2 YSLEER. This CDR3 spans 14 amino acids. The ends were cut back, 1 base at V and 3 bases at J, with 10 bases in the middle.

This clonotype was picked up a small number of times. The chain carries TRBV12-3 or TRBV12-4 and TRBJ1-2; D call uncertain. The ends were cut back, 3 bases at V and 6 bases at J, with 14 bases in the middle. The CDR3 extends over 14 amino acids. The DNA of the CDR3 is TGTGCCAGCAGTTTCGAGTGGGGTGCGCATGGCTACACCTTC. Protein: CASSFEWGAHGYTF.

V gene TRBV2 combines with J gene TRBJ2-7; 7 bases match TRBD1. The CDR3 runs to 14 residues. Germline loops: CDR1 SNHLY, CDR2 FYNNEI. The junction had 4 bases not matched to a gene; V was cut back by 5 bases and J by 0 bases. The CDR3 region has the DNA TGTGCCAGCAGTCGACAGGGAATCTCCTACGAGCAGTACTTC. It encodes CASSRQGISYEQYF.

The chain recombines TRBV6-5 with TRBJ2-2; D is uncertain. Trimming removed 0 bases from V and 7 bases from J, with 9 bases in between. The CDR3 has 14 residues. Per germline, CDR1 MNHEY and CDR2 SVGAGI. CDR3 nucleotide sequence: TGTGCCAGCAGTTACTCGATGGATCTCGGGGAGCTGTTTTTT. Translating it yields CASSYSMDLGELFF.

This clonotype has more than one count but fewer than ten. The chain combines TRBV20-1 with TRBJ2-7; D unresolved. Trimming stripped 3 bases from V and 1 base from J, with 13 bases between. Germline V gives CDR1 DFQATT, CDR2 SNEGSKA (reference sequence). The CDR3 spans 14 residues. The CDR3 loop reads CSASPSAASYEQYF. The CDR3 DNA is TGCAGTGCTAGCCCCAGTGCCGCTTCCTACGAGCAGTACTTC.

This clonotype was found many times. The genes are TRBV7-2 and TRBJ1-1; no firm D call. Trimming stripped 1 base from V and 3 bases from J, with 6 bases between. CDR1 and CDR2 (germline): SGHTA, FQGNSA. This CDR3 spans 13 amino acids. The CDR3 spells CASSLERYTEAFF. The CDR3 DNA is TGTGCCAGCAGCTTAGAACGGTACACTGAAGCTTTCTTT. The entire variable domain, with the rest obtained from reference TRBV7-2 and TRBJ1-1, is as follows: GAGVSQSPSNKVTEKGKDVELRCDPISGHTALYWYRQSLGQGLEFLIYFQGNSAPDKSGLPSDRFSAERTGGSVSTLTIQRTQQEDSAVYLCASSLERYTEAFFGQGTRLTVV.